These T cell receptor beta chains were read from a single sample in a study of blood T cell repertoires in COVID-19. The table came from immunoSEQ multiplex PCR; TCRdb's copy has only in-frame clones and leaves some out. The table includes around 250,000 clones, roughly 91% detected once. Sequencing input: PBMCs or T cells enriched from blood (not recorded which). These TCRs come from a woman in her thirties who had recovered from COVID-19. CDR3s include the opening cysteine and the closing phenylalanine or tryptophan. A D gene is named only where the DNA matches it firmly. A row's size may be missing; if present it is once, few, many or a size class.

TRBV30	TRBJ1-4	NA	TRBD1	CAWSSRGQGREKLFF	TGTGCCTGGAGTTCCCGAGGACAGGGGCGGGAAAAACTGTTTTTT
TRBV11-2	TRBJ1-1	NA	NA	CASSLEKGNRAEAFF	TGTGCCAGCAGCTTAGAGAAGGGGAATAGGGCTGAAGCTTTCTTT
TRBV7-2	TRBJ2-5	NA	TRBD2	CASSPPSGSRGETQYF	TGTGCCAGCAGCCCCCCTAGCGGGAGTAGGGGGGAGACCCAGTACTTC
TRBV19	TRBJ1-5	NA	TRBD1	CASSRTGDQPQHF	TGTGCCAGTAGTAGAACAGGGGATCAGCCCCAGCATTTT
TRBV3-1/TRBV3-2	TRBJ1-6	NA	TRBD1	CASSQERTGGSPLHF	TGTGCCAGCAGCCAAGAGAGGACAGGGGGATCACCCCTCCACTTT
TRBV5-8	TRBJ1-2	many	NA	CASSFLAGNYGYTF	TGTGCCAGCAGCTTCTTGGCAGGGAACTATGGCTACACCTTC
TRBV19	TRBJ2-3	NA	TRBD2	CASSISGVRTDTQYF	TGTGCCAGTAGTATCAGCGGGGTTCGCACAGATACGCAGTATTTT
TRBV5-6	TRBJ2-3	NA	TRBD1	CASSWTGALTDTQYF	TGTGCCAGCAGCTGGACAGGGGCTCTAACAGATACGCAGTATTTT
TRBV7-8	TRBJ1-2	NA	TRBD1	CASSLAQGAGYGYTF	TGTGCCAGCAGCTTAGCACAGGGGGCAGGGTATGGCTACACCTTC
TRBV16	TRBJ1-1	NA	TRBD1	CASSPGTVNTEAFF	TGTGCCAGCAGCCCCGGGACAGTGAACACTGAAGCTTTCTTT
TRBV14	TRBJ2-2	NA	NA	CASSQSSAGELFF	TGTGCCAGCAGCCAATCTTCCGCCGGGGAGCTGTTTTTT
TRBV7-9	TRBJ1-1	NA	NA	CASSLIGYGGNTEAFF	TGTGCCAGCAGCTTAATTGGTTACGGAGGGAACACTGAAGCTTTCTTT
TRBV5-5	TRBJ2-1	NA	NA	CASSWEAYNEQFF	TGTGCCAGCAGCTGGGAGGCATATAATGAGCAGTTCTTC
TRBV7-2	TRBJ1-1	NA	NA	CASSLATAPRRTEAFF	TGTGCCAGCAGCTTAGCGACAGCTCCTCGTCGGACTGAAGCTTTCTTT
TRBV4-1	TRBJ2-1	once	NA	CASSLPRRNRDNEQFF	TGCGCCAGCAGCCTCCCGAGGAGGAACCGCGACAATGAGCAGTTCTTC
TRBV7-2	TRBJ2-7	NA	NA	CASTGGDSRRYEQYF	TGTGCCAGCACCGGAGGGGACAGCCGACGGTACGAGCAGTACTTC
TRBV4-1	TRBJ2-7	NA	NA	CASSPQGNYEQYF	TGCGCCAGCAGCCCCCAGGGTAACTACGAGCAGTACTTC
TRBV2	TRBJ2-7	NA	NA	CASRKRRSPAPTSSATVDYF	TGTGCCAGCAGGAAGCGGCGGTCCCCTGCTCCTACGAGCAGCGCCACTGTAGACTACTTC
TRBV6-5	TRBJ1-1	NA	TRBD1	CASSYGQANTEAFF	TGTGCCAGCAGTTACGGACAGGCGAACACTGAAGCTTTCTTT
TRBV28	TRBJ2-7	NA	TRBD2	CASSLSLGLKYEQYF	TGTGCCAGCAGTTTATCCTTGGGACTAAAATACGAGCAGTACTTC
TRBV27	TRBJ2-5	few	NA	CASSSMPALETQYF	TGTGCCAGCAGTTCTATGCCCGCTCTAGAGACCCAGTACTTC
TRBV28	TRBJ1-2	NA	TRBD1	CASSSWTGYGYTF	TGTGCCAGCAGTTCCTGGACAGGCTATGGCTACACCTTC
TRBV28	TRBJ1-5	NA	NA	CASSLWSSNQPQHF	TGTGCCAGCAGTTTATGGAGTAGCAATCAGCCCCAGCATTTT
TRBV4-1	TRBJ1-2	NA	TRBD1	CASSPLTGVKDRGGGYTF	TGCGCCAGCAGCCCCCTAACAGGGGTAAAGGACAGGGGGGGAGGCTACACCTTC
TRBV15	TRBJ1-4	NA	NA	CATSSRYAKEEKLFF	TGTGCCACCAGCAGCCGGTACGCTAAGGAGGAAAAACTGTTTTTT
TRBV28	TRBJ1-2	NA	NA	CASSPEEVYGYTF	TGTGCCAGCAGCCCTGAAGAGGTCTATGGCTACACCTTC
TRBV5-5	TRBJ1-1	NA	NA	CASSSGDWNTEAFF	TGTGCCAGCAGCTCGGGGGACTGGAACACTGAAGCTTTCTTT
TRBV18	TRBJ2-7	NA	NA	CASSPERVYEQYF	TGTGCCAGCTCCCCCGAGAGGGTGTACGAGCAGTACTTC
TRBV3-1/TRBV3-2	TRBJ1-1	NA	NA	CASSPGGRGYYTEAFF	TGTGCCAGCAGCCCCGGTGGCAGAGGGTATTACACTGAAGCTTTCTTT
TRBV27	TRBJ2-2	NA	NA	CASSLSSGELFF	TGTGCCAGCAGTTTATCCTCCGGGGAGCTGTTTTTT
TRBV28	TRBJ1-5	NA	TRBD1	CASSWTGRRNQPQHF	TGTGCCAGCAGTTGGACAGGGCGTCGCAATCAGCCCCAGCATTTT
TRBV9	TRBJ1-1	NA	TRBD1	CASSRTGVGSTEAFF	TGTGCCAGCAGCCGGACAGGTGTGGGGAGCACTGAAGCTTTCTTT
TRBV11-2	TRBJ2-3	NA	TRBD2	CASSLYWEGDTQYF	TGTGCCAGCAGCTTATATTGGGAGGGAGATACGCAGTATTTT
TRBV11-2	TRBJ1-1	NA	NA	CASSYGQTNTEAFF	TGTGCCAGCAGCTATGGACAAACTAACACTGAAGCTTTCTTT
TRBV5-1	TRBJ2-5	once	NA	CASSLISGVETQYF	TGCGCCAGCAGCTTAATCTCGGGAGTGGAGACCCAGTACTTC
TRBV19	TRBJ1-1	NA	TRBD1	CASSIDTGVSAFF	TGTGCCAGTAGTATAGACACAGGGGTTTCAGCTTTCTTT
TRBV3-1/TRBV3-2	TRBJ1-2	NA	NA	CASSPQGWGYTF	TGTGCCAGCAGCCCCCAGGGTTGGGGCTACACCTTC
TRBV6-5	TRBJ2-1	NA	NA	CASSHTSLGANEQFF	TGTGCCAGCAGCCACACCTCGCTAGGTGCCAATGAGCAGTTCTTC
TRBV28	TRBJ1-6	NA	NA	CASIISQGNSPLHF	TGTGCCAGCATCATAAGTCAGGGGAATTCACCCCTCCACTTT
TRBV19	TRBJ1-2	NA	TRBD1	CASTGQGANRNGYTF	TGTGCCAGTACCGGACAGGGGGCGAATCGGAATGGCTACACCTTC
TRBV15	TRBJ2-5	NA	TRBD1	CATSTREGTGQETQYF	TGTGCCACCAGCACCCGCGAGGGGACAGGGCAAGAGACCCAGTACTTC
TRBV7-6	TRBJ2-3	NA	TRBD2	CASSSIAGGRADTQYF	TGTGCCAGCAGCTCAATAGCGGGAGGAAGAGCAGATACGCAGTATTTT
TRBV2	TRBJ1-2	NA	NA	CASKWGNQGGYTF	TGTGCCAGCAAGTGGGGGAACCAGGGGGGCTACACCTTC
TRBV9	TRBJ2-1	NA	NA	CASSVGQGAYNEQFF	TGTGCCAGCAGCGTGGGCCAGGGCGCCTACAATGAGCAGTTCTTC
TRBV7-3	TRBJ2-6	NA	NA	CASRYGGDGANVLTF	TGTGCCAGCAGATATGGGGGCGACGGGGCCAACGTCCTGACTTTC
TRBV28	TRBJ1-2	NA	NA	CASSLRGFITF	TGTGCCAGCAGTCTAAGGGGGTTCATCACCTTC
TRBV19	TRBJ2-2	NA	NA	CASSGAGRGGELFF	TGTGCCAGCTCCGGGGCAGGGCGGGGCGGGGAGCTGTTTTTT
TRBV6-5	TRBJ2-6	NA	NA	CASSYRRVAGANVLTF	TGTGCCAGCAGTTACCGCAGGGTGGCTGGGGCCAACGTCCTGACTTTC
TRBV3-1/TRBV3-2	TRBJ2-1	NA	TRBD2	CASSPTGGGGNEQFF	TGTGCCAGCAGCCCCACGGGGGGGGGCGGGAATGAGCAGTTCTTC
TRBV3-1/TRBV3-2	TRBJ1-2	NA	NA	CASTVTGVYGYTF	TGTGCCAGCACCGTGACGGGGGTCTATGGCTACACCTTC
TRBV30	TRBJ2-2	NA	TRBD1	CAWTRAGGRTGELFF	TGTGCCTGGACCCGGGCAGGGGGTCGGACCGGGGAGCTGTTTTTT
TRBV7-9	TRBJ2-2	NA	TRBD1	CASTTGGGTNTGELFF	TGTGCCAGCACCACAGGGGGCGGAACGAACACCGGGGAGCTGTTTTTT
TRBV27	TRBJ1-1	NA	TRBD1	CASSFLGQGADTEAFF	TGTGCCAGCAGTTTCCTCGGACAGGGGGCAGACACTGAAGCTTTCTTT
TRBV9	TRBJ2-1	NA	TRBD2	CASSVEVAGLGEQFF	TGTGCCAGCAGCGTAGAGGTAGCGGGATTGGGTGAGCAGTTCTTC
TRBV4-1	TRBJ2-3	NA	TRBD2	CASSHSLAGSSDTQYF	TGCGCCAGCAGCCACTCCCTAGCGGGCTCCTCAGATACGCAGTATTTT
TRBV7-2	TRBJ2-3	NA	TRBD2	CASSPRLAGSTDTQYF	TGTGCCAGCAGCCCCCGACTAGCGGGAAGCACAGATACGCAGTATTTT
TRBV4-3	TRBJ1-1	NA	NA	CASRHRSSGEAFF	TGCGCCAGCAGGCACCGATCCTCCGGTGAAGCTTTCTTT